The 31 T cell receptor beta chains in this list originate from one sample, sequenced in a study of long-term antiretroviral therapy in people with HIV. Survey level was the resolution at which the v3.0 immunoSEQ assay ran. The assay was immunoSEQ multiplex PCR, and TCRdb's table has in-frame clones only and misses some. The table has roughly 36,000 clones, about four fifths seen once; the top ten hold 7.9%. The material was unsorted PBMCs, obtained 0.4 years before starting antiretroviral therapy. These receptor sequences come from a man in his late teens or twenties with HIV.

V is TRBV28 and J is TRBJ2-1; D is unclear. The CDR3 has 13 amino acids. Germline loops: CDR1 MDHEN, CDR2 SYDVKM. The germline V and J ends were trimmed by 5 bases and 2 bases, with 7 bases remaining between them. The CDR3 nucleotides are TGTGCCAGCAGTATGAGACCCTACAATGAGCAGTTCTTC. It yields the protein CASSMRPYNEQFF. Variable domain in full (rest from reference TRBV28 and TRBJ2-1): DVKVTQSSRYLVKRTGEKVFLECVQDMDHENMFWYRQDPGLGLRLIYFSYDVKMKEKGDIPEGYSVSREKKERFSLILESASTNQTSMYLCASSMRPYNEQFFGPGTRLTVL.

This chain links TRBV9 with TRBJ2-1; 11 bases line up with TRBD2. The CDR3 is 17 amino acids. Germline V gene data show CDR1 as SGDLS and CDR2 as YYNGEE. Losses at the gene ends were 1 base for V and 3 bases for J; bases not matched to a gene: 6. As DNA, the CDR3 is TGTGCCAGCAGCGTAACTAGCGGGAGCTCCAACTACAATGAGCAGTTCTTC. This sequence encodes CASSVTSGSSNYNEQFF.

The CDR3 nucleotides read TGTGCCAGCAGCAGCCCGGGGACAGGGATCCCTGGTAGCGGGAGTGGAAACATTCAGTACTTC. This translates into CASSSPGTGIPGSGSGNIQYF. V usage is TRBV9 and J usage is TRBJ2-4, with D perhaps assigned TRBD1 or TRBD2 (9 bases each). V lost 4 bases, J lost 6 bases, and 35 bases lay in between. Looked up from germline, CDR1 is SGDLS and CDR2 is YYNGEE. The CDR3 is 21 amino acids.

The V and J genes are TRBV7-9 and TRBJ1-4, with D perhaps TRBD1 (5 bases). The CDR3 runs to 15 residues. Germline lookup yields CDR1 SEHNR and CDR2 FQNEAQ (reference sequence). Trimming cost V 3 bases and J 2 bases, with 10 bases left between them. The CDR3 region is CASSFFGATNEKLFF. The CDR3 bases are TGTGCCAGCAGCTTCTTCGGGGCGACTAATGAAAAACTGTTTTTT. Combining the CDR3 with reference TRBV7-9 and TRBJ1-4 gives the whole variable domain DTGVSQNPRHKITKRGQNVTFRCDPISEHNRLYWYRQTLGQGPEFLTYFQNEAQLEKSRLLSDRFSAERPKGSFSTLEIQRTEQGDSAMYLCASSFFGATNEKLFFGSGTQLSVL.

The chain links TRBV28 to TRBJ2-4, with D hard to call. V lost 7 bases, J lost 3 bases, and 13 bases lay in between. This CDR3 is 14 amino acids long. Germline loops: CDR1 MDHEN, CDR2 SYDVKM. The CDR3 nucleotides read TGTGCCAGCATTCACAGTGGAAGCAAAAACATTCAGTACTTC. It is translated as CASIHSGSKNIQYF.

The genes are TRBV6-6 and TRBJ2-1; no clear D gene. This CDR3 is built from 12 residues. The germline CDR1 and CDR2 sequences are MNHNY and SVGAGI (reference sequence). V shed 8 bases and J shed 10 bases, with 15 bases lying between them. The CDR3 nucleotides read TGTGCCAGCTCCCCTGGCGACCGGGAGCAGTTCTTC. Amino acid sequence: CASSPGDREQFF.

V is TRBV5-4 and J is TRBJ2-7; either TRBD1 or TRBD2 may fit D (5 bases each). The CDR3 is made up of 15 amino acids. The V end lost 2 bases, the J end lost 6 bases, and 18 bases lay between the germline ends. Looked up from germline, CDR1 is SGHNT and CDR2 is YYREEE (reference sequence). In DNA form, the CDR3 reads TGTGCCAGCAGCTTTGAGGGGCGATTCGACGGCGAGCAGTACTTC. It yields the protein CASSFEGRFDGEQYF.

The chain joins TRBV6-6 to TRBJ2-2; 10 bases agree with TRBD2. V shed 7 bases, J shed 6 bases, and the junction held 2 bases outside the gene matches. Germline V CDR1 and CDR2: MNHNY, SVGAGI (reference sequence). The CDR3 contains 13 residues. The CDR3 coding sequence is TGTGCCAGCAACCTAGCGGGGGCCGGGGAGCTGTTTTTT. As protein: CASNLAGAGELFF.

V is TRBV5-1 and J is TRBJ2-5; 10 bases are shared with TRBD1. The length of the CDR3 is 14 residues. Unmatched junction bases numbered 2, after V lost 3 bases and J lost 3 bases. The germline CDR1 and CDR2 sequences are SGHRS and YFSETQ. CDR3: CASSSGTGEETQYF. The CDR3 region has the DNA TGCGCCAGCAGCTCGGGGACAGGGGAAGAGACCCAGTACTTC.

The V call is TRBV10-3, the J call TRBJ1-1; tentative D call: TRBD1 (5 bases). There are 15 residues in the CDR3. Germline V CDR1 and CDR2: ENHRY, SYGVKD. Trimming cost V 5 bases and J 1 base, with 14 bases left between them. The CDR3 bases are TGTGCCATCAGTACTACGGGACGCCGGAACACTGAAGCTTTCTTT. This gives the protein CAISTTGRRNTEAFF.

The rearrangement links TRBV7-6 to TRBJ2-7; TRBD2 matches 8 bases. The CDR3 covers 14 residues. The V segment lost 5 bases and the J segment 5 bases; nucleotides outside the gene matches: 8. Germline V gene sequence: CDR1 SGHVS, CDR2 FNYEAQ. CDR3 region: CASSLSGTDNEQYF. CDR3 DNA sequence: TGTGCCAGCAGCCTTAGCGGGACCGACAACGAGCAGTACTTC. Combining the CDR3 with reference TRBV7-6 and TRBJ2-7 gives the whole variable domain GAGVSQSPRYKVTKRGQDVALRCDPISGHVSLYWYRQALGQGPEFLTYFNYEAQQDKSGLPNDRFSAERPEGSISTLTIQRTEQRDSAMYRCASSLSGTDNEQYFGPGTRLTVT.

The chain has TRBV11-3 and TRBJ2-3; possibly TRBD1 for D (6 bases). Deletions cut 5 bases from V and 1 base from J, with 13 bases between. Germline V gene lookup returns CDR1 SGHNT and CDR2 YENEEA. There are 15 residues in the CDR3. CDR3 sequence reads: CASSQGQLGTDTQYF. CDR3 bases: TGTGCCAGCAGCCAAGGACAGTTAGGCACAGATACGCAGTATTTT.

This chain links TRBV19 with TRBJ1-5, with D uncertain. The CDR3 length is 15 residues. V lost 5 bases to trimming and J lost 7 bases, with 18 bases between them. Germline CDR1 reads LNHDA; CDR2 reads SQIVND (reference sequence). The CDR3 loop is CASSFPILTEQPQHF. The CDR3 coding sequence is TGTGCCAGTAGTTTCCCCATCTTGACGGAACAGCCCCAGCATTTT.

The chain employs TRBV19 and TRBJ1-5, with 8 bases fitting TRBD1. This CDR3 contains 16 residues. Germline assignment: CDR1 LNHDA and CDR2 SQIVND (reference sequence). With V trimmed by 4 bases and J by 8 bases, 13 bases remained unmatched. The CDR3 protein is CASSKPGQGLVEPQHF. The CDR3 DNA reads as TGTGCCAGTAGTAAGCCCGGACAGGGTTTGGTGGAGCCCCAGCATTTT. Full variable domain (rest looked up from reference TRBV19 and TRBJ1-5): DGGITQSPKYLFRKEGQNVTLSCEQNLNHDAMYWYRQDPGQGLRLIYYSQIVNDFQKGDIAEGYSVSREKKESFPLTVTSAQKNPTAFYLCASSKPGQGLVEPQHFGDGTRLSIL.

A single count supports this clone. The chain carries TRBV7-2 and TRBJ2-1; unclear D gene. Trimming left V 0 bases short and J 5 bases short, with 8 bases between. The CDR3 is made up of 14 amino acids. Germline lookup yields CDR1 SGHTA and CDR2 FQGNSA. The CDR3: CASSLAWSNNEQFF. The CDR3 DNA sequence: TGTGCCAGCAGCTTAGCGTGGAGCAACAATGAGCAGTTCTTC.

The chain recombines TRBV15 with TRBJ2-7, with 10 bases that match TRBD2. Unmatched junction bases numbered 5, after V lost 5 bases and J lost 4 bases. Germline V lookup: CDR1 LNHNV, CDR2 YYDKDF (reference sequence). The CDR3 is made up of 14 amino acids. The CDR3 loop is CATSESGRVYEQYF. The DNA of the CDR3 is TGTGCCACCAGCGAGAGCGGGAGGGTATACGAGCAGTACTTC.

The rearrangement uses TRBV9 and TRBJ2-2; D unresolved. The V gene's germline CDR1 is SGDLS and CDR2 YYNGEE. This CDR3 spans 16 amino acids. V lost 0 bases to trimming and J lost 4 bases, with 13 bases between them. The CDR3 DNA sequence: TGTGCCAGCAGCGTAGCCCCAAACCCGGGCACCGGGGAGCTGTTTTTT. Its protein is CASSVAPNPGTGELFF.

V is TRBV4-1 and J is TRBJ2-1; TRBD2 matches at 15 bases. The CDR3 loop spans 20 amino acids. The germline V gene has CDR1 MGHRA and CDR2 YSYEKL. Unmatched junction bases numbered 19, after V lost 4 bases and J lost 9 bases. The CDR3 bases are TGCGCCAGCAGCCGTGGACTAGCGGGGGGGCCTATTGGGTCTACAGGTGAGCAGTTCTTC. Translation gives CASSRGLAGGPIGSTGEQFF.

As DNA, the CDR3 is TGTGCCAGCAGCTTAGGAGGACAGGGCCCCGGTCAGCCCCAGCATTTT. Amino acid sequence: CASSLGGQGPGQPQHF. This chain joins TRBV7-9 and TRBJ1-5; TRBD1 agrees at 8 bases. Germline loops: CDR1 SEHNR, CDR2 FQNEAQ (reference sequence). Losses at the gene ends were 1 base for V and 6 bases for J; bases not matched to a gene: 8. This CDR3 is built from 16 residues.

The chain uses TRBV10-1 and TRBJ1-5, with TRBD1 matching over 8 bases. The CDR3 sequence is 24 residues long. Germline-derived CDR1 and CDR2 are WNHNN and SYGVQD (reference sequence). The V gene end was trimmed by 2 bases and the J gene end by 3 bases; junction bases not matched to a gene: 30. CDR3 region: CASSETILLPGQDRPPPTNQPQHF. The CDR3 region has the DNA TGCGCCAGCAGTGAGACAATACTACTCCCGGGACAGGATCGTCCCCCACCGACCAATCAGCCCCAGCATTTT.

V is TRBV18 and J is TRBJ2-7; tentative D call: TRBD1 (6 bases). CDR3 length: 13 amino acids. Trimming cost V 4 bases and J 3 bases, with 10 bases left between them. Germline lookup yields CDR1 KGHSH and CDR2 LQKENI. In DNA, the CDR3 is TGTGCCAGCTCACGGGGGCTAGACTACGAGCAGTACTTC. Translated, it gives CASSRGLDYEQYF.

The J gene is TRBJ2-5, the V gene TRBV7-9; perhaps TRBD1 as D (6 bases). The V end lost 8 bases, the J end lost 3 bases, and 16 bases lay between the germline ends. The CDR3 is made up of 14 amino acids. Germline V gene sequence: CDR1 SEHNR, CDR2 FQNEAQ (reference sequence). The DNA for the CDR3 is TGTGCCAGCCGGAGGTCCGGACAGAAAGAGACCCAGTACTTC. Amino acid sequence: CASRRSGQKETQYF.

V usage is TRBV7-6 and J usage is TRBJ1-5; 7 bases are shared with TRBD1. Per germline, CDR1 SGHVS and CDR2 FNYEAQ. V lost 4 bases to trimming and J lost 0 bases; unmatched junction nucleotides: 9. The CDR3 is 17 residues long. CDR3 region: CASSSRGGRDSNQPQHF. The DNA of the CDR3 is TGTGCCAGCAGCTCCAGGGGGGGGCGAGATAGCAATCAGCCCCAGCATTTT. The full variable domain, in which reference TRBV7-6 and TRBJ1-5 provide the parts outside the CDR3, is GAGVSQSPRYKVTKRGQDVALRCDPISGHVSLYWYRQALGQGPEFLTYFNYEAQQDKSGLPNDRFSAERPEGSISTLTIQRTEQRDSAMYRCASSSRGGRDSNQPQHFGDGTRLSIL.

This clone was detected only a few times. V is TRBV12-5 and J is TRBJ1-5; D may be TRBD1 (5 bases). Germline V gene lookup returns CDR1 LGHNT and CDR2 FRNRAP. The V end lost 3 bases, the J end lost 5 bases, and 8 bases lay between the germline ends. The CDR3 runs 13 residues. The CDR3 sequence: CASGFSRDQPQHF. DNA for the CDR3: TGTGCTAGTGGTTTTTCCAGGGATCAGCCCCAGCATTTT.

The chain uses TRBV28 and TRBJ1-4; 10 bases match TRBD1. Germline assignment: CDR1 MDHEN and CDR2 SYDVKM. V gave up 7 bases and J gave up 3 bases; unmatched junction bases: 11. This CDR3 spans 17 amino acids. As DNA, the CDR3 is TGTGCCAGCAAAGGGGAGGACAGGGGGTTTCCTAATGAAAAACTGTTTTTT. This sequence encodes CASKGEDRGFPNEKLFF.

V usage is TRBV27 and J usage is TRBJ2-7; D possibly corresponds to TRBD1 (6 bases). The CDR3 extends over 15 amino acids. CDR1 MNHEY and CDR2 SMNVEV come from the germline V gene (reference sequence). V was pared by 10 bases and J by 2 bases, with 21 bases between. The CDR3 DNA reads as TGTGCCACCCCCCTCGGCAGGGGATTCCCCTACGAGCAGTACTTC. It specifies CATPLGRGFPYEQYF.

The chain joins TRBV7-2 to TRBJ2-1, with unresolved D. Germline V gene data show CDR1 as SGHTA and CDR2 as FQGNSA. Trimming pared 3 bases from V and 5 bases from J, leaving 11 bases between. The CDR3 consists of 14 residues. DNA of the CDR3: TGTGCCAGCAGCTTTAGTGGACGGAACAATGAGCAGTTCTTC. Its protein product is CASSFSGRNNEQFF.

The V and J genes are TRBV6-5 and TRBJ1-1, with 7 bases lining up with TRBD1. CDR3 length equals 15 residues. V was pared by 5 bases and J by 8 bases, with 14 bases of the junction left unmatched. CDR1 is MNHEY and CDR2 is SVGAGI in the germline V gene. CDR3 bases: TGTGCCAGCAGTCACCAACCCACGCCGGGACAGGAAGCTTTCTTT. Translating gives CASSHQPTPGQEAFF.

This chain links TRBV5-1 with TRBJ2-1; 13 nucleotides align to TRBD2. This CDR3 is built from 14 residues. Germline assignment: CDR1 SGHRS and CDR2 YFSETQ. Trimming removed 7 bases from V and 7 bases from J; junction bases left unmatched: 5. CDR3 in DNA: TGCGCCAGCTGCCCGGGACTAGCGGGAAATGAGCAGTTCTTC. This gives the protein CASCPGLAGNEQFF.

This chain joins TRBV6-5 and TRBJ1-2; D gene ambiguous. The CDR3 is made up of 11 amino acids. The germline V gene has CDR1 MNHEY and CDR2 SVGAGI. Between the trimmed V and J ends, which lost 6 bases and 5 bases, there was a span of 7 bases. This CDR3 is CASRVRYGYTF. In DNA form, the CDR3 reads TGTGCCAGCAGGGTGAGGTATGGCTACACCTTC.

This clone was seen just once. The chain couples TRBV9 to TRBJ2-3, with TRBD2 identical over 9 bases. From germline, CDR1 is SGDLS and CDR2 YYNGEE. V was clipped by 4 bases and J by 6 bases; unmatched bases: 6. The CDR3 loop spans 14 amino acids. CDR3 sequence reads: CASSFSGSGDTQYF. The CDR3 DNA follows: TGTGCCAGCAGCTTTAGCGGGAGCGGGGATACGCAGTATTTT.